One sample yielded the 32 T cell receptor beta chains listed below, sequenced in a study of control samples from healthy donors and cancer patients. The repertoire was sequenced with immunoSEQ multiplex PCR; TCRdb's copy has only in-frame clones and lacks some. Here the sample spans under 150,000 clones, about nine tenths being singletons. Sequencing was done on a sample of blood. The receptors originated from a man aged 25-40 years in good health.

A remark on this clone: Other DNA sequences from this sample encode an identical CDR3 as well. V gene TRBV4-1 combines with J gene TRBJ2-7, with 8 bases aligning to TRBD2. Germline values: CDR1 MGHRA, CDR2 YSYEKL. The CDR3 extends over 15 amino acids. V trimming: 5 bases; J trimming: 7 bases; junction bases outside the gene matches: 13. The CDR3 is CASSSSGGAGGEQYF. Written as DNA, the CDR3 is TGCGCCAGCAGCTCATCCGGGGGGGCGGGGGGAGAGCAGTACTTC.

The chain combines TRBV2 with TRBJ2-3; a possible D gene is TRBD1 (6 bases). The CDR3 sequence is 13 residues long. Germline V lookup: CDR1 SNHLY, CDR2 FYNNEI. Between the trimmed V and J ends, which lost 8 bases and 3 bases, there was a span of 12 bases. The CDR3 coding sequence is TGTGCCAGCCTAGACACAGGGACAGATACGCAGTATTTT. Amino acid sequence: CASLDTGTDTQYF.

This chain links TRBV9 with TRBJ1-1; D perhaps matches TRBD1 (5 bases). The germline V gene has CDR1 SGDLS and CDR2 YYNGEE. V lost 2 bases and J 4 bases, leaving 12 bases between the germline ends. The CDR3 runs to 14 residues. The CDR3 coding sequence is TGTGCCAGCAGCGTTGACAGTTACGGCACTGAAGCTTTCTTT. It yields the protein CASSVDSYGTEAFF.

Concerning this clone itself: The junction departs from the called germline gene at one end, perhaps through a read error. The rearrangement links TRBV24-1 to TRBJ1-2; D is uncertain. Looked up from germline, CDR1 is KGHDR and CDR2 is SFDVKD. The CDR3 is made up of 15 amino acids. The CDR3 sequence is CVTSDPWGDHYGYTF. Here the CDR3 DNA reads TGTGTCACCAGTGACCCCTGGGGAGACCACTATGGCTACACCTTC.

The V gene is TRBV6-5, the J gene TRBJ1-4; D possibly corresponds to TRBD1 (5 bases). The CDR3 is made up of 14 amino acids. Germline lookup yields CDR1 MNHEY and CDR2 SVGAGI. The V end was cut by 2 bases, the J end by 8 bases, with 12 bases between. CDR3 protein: CASSYRPEGEKLFF. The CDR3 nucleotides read TGTGCCAGCAGTTACAGACCTGAGGGGGAAAAACTGTTTTTT.

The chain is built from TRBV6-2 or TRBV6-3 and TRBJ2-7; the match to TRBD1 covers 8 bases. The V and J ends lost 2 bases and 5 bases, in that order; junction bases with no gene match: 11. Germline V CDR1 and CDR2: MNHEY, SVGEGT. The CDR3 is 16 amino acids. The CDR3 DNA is TGTGCCAGCAGTTACATCCCGACAGGGGTTTTCGACGAGCAGTACTTC. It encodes CASSYIPTGVFDEQYF.

DNA of the CDR3: TGTGCCAGCACCGAGGAGATGAACACTGAAGCTTTCTTT. It yields the protein CASTEEMNTEAFF. The genes are TRBV14 and TRBJ1-1; D gene uncertain. CDR3 size: 13 residues. Germline CDR1 is SGHDN and CDR2 is FVKESK. V was trimmed by 7 bases and J by 0 bases, leaving 9 bases between them.

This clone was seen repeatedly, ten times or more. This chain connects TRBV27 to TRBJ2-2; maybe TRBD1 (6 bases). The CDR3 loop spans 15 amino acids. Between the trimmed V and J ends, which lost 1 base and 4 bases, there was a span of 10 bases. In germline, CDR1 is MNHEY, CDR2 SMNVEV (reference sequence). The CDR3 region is CASSLYRVGTGELFF. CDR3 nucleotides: TGTGCCAGCAGTTTATACAGGGTCGGCACCGGGGAGCTGTTTTTT.

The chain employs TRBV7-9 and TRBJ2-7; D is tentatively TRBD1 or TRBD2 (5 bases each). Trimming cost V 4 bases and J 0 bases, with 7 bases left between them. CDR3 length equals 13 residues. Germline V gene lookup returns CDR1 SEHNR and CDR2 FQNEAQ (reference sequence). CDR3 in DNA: TGTGCCAGCAGCTGGGGGAGCTCCTACGAGCAGTACTTC. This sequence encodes CASSWGSSYEQYF.

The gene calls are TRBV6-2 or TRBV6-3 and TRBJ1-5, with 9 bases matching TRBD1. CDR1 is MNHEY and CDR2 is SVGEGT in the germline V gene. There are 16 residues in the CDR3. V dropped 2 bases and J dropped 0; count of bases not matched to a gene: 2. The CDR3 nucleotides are TGTGCCAGCAGTTACACAGGGGGCTTTAGCAATCAGCCCCAGCATTTT. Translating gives CASSYTGGFSNQPQHF.

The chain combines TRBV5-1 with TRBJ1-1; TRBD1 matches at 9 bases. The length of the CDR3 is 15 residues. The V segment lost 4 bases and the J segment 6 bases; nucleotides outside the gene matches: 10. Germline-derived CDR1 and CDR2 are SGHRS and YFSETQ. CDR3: CASSVSGQGTSEAFF. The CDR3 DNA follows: TGCGCCAGCAGCGTTTCGGGACAGGGTACGTCTGAAGCTTTCTTT.

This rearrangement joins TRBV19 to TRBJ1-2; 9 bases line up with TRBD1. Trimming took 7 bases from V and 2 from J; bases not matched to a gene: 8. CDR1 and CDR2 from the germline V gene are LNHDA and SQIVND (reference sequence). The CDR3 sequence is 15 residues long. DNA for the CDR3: TGTGCCAGTACCTATTCCACAGGGGGCAACTATGGCTACACCTTC. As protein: CASTYSTGGNYGYTF.

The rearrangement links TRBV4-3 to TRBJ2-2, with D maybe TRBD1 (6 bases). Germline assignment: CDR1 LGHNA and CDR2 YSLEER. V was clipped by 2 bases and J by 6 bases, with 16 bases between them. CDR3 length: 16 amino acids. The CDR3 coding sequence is TGCGCCAGCAGCCAACACAACCCGGGACACGCCGGGGAGCTGTTTTTT. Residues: CASSQHNPGHAGELFF.

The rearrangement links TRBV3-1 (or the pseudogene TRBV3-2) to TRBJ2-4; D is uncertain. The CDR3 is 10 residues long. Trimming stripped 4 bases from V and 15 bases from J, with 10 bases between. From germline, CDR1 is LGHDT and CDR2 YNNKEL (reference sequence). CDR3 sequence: CASSPPVGYF. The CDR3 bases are TGTGCCAGCAGCCCCCCTGTCGGGTACTTC.

The CDR3 loop reads CASSYTTSGGAGNEQFF. The CDR3 DNA reads TGTGCCAGCAGTTACACTACTAGCGGGGGGGCCGGGAATGAGCAGTTCTTC. The chain links TRBV6-2 or TRBV6-3 to TRBJ2-1, with 13 positions matching TRBD2. V trimming: 2 bases; J trimming: 7 bases; junction bases outside the gene matches: 8. CDR1 MNHEY and CDR2 SVGEGT come from the germline V gene. The CDR3 has 17 amino acids.

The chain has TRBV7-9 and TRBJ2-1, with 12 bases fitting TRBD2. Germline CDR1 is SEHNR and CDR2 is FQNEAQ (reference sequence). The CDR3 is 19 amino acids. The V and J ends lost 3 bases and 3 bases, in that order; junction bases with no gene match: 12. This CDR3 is CASSLGTSGLRGGYNEQFF. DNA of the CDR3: TGTGCCAGCAGCTTGGGGACTAGCGGGCTTCGGGGAGGCTACAATGAGCAGTTCTTC.

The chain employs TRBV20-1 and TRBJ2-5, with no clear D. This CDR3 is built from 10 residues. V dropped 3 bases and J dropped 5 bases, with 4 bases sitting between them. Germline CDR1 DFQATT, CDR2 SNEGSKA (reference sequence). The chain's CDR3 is CSASFETQYF. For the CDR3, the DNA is TGCAGTGCTAGTTTTGAGACCCAGTACTTC.

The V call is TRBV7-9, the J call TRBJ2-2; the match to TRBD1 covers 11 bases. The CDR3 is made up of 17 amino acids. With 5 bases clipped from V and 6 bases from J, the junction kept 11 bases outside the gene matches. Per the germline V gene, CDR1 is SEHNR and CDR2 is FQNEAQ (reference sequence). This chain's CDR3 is CASSPLPLGQGAGELFF. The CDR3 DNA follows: TGTGCCAGCAGCCCACTCCCCCTGGGACAGGGGGCCGGGGAGCTGTTTTTT.

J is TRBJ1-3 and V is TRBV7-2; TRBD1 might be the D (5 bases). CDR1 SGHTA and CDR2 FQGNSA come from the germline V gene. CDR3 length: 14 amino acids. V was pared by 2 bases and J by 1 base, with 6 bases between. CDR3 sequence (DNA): TGTGCCAGCAGCTTACAGGGTTCTGGAAACACCATATATTTT. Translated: CASSLQGSGNTIYF.

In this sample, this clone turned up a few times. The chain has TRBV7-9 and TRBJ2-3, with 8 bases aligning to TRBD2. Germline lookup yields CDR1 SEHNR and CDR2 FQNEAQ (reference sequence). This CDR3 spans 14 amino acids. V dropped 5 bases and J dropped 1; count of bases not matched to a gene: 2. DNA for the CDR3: TGTGCCAGCAGCCCAGCGGGGGGCACAGATACGCAGTATTTT. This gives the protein CASSPAGGTDTQYF.

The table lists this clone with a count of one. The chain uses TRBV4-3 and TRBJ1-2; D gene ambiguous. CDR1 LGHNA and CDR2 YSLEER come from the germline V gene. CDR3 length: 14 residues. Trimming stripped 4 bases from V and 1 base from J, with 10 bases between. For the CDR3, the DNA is TGCGCCAGCAGCCCATACACCGATAACTATGGCTACACCTTC. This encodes CASSPYTDNYGYTF.

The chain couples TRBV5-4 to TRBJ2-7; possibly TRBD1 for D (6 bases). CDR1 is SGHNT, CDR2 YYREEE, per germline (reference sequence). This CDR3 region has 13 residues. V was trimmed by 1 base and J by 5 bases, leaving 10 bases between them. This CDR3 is CASSLTGTDEQYF. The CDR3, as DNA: TGTGCCAGCAGCTTGACAGGGACGGACGAGCAGTACTTC.

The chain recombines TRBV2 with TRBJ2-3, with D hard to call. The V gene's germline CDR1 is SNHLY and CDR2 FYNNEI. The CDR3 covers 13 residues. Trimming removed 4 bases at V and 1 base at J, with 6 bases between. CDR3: CASSVGGTDTQYF. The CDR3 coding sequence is TGTGCCAGCAGTGTCGGCGGCACAGATACGCAGTATTTT.

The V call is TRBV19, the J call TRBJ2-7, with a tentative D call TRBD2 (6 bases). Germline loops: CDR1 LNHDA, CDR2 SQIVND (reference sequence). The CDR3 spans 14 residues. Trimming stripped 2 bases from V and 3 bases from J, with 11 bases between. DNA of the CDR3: TGTGCCAGTAGTATAAAGGAGGGAGGCTACGAGCAGTACTTC. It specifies CASSIKEGGYEQYF.

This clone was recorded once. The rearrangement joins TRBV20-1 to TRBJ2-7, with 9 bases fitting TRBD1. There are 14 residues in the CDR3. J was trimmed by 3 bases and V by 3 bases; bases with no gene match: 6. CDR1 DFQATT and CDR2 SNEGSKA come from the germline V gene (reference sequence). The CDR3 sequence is CSASPGQGIYEQYF. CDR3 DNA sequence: TGCAGTGCTAGTCCGGGACAGGGAATCTACGAGCAGTACTTC.

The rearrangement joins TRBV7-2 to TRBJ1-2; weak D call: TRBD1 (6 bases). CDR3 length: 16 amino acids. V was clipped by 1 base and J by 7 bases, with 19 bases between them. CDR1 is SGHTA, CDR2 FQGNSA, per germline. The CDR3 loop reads CASSLEGPLLGGGYTF. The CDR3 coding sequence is TGTGCCAGCAGCTTAGAGGGGCCGCTTTTAGGGGGTGGCTACACCTTC.

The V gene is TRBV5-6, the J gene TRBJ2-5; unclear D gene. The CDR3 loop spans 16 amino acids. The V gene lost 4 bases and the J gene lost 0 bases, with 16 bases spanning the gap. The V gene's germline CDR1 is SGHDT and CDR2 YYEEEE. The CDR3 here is CASSRRGLGHQETQYF. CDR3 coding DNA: TGTGCCAGCAGCCGCCGAGGCTTAGGACACCAAGAGACCCAGTACTTC.

CDR3 sequence: CACEGVDLRYTGELFF. In nucleotides, the CDR3 is TGTGCCTGTGAAGGGGTAGATCTTCGCTACACCGGGGAGCTGTTTTTT. V usage is TRBV30 and J usage is TRBJ2-2; D may be TRBD1 (5 bases). The CDR3 length is 16 residues. Germline V gene sequence: CDR1 GTSNPN, CDR2 SVGIG (reference sequence). V gave up 6 bases and J gave up 3 bases, with 20 bases separating them.

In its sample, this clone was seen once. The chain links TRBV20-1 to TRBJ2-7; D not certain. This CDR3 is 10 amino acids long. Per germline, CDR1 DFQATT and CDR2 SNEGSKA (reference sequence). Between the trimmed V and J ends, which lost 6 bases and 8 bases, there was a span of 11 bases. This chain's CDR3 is CSAGPAQQYF. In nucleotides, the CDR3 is TGCAGTGCCGGACCCGCCCAGCAGTACTTC.

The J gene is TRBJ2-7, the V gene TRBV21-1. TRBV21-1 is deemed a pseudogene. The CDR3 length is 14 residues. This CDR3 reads CARWDLTHCYEQYF. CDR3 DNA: TGTGCCAGGTGGGACCTCACCCACTGCTACGAGCAGTACTTC.

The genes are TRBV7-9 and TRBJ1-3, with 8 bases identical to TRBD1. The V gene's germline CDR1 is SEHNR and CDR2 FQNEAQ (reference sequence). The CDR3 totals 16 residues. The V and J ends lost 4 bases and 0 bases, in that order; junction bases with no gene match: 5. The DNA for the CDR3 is TGTGCCAGCAGCTCGACAGGGGTATACTCTGGAAACACCATATATTTT. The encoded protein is CASSSTGVYSGNTIYF.

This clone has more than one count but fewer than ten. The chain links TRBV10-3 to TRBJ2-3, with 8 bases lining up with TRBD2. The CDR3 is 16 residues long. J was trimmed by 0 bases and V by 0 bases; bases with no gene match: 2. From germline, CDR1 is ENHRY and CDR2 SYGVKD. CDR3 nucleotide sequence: TGTGCCATCAGTGAGTCCCAGCGGGAGAGCACAGATACGCAGTATTTT. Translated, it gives CAISESQRESTDTQYF.